The clone carrying this T cell receptor beta chain was counted ten times or more. The sample is drawn from a study of T cells in Graves' hyperthyroidism and ophthalmopathy. Amplification yielded TCR beta CDR3 regions, with RNA transcripts as the source. Primed by the HTBI set, a first-round RT-PCR was run on the TCR CDR3. From the multiplex PCR reads, TCRdb called clonotypes with MiXCR, one entry per CDR3 protein. The sample shows hundreds of thousands of distinct CDR3 sequences, roughly 15% of them seen only once. The CDR3 consists of 14 residues. Germline CDR1 and CDR2: GTSNPN and SVGIG (reference sequence). Trimming stripped 7 bases from V and 0 bases from J, with 13 bases between.

The sequence was collected from a woman in her thirties or forties with Graves' ophthalmopathy. The chain couples TRBV30 to TRBJ1-3, with a weak D call TRBD1 (6 bases). What was sequenced was blood. The CDR3 reads CALNRANSGNTIYF. The DNA for the CDR3 is TGTGCCTTGAACAGGGCCAACTCTGGAAACACCATATATTTT. Full variable domain (missing parts from reference TRBV30 and TRBJ1-3): SQTIHQWPATLVQPVGSPLSLECTVEGTSNPNLYWYRQAAGRGLQLLFYSVGIGQISSEVPQNLSASRPQDRQFILSSKKLLLSDSGFYLCALNRANSGNTIYFGEGSWLTVV.